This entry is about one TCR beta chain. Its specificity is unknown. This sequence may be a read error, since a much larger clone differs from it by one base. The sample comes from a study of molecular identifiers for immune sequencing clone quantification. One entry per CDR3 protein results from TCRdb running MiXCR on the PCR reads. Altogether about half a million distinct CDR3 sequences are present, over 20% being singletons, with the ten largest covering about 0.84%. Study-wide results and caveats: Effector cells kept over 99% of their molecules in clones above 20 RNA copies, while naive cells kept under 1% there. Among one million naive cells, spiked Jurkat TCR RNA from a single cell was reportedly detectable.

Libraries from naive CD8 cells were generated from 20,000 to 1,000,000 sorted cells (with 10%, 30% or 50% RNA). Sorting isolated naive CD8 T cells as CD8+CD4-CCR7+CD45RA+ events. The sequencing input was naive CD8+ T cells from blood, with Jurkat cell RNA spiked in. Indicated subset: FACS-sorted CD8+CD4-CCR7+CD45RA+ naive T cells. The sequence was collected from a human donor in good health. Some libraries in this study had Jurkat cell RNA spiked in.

The CDR3 DNA reads TGTGCCAGCAGCTCAACAACTCAGGCACGGATCCCGGCTTTCTTT. Its translation: CASSSTTQARIPAFF. J is TRBJ1-1 and V is TRBV7-9; D call uncertain. This CDR3 has 15 residues. Germline CDR1 and CDR2: SEHNR and FQNEAQ (reference sequence). V was trimmed by 4 bases and J by 11 bases, leaving 23 bases between them.